A single sample gave rise to the 8 T cell receptor beta chains below, sequenced in a study of T cell changes during pregnancy in multiple sclerosis. Profiling relied on immunoSEQ multiplex PCR, and the TCRdb table lists in-frame clones only, not all of them. The sample lists about 93,000 clones, almost 95% seen once, with about 2% in the top ten. This specimen consisted of peripheral blood, obtained after pregnancy. The receptors were sampled from a female donor with multiple sclerosis, enrolled in a pregnancy study.

Only one count was recorded for this clone. The chain carries TRBV7-9 and TRBJ1-2; tentative D call: TRBD1 (6 bases). The germline CDR1 and CDR2 sequences are SEHNR and FQNEAQ (reference sequence). V was pared by 5 bases and J by 10 bases, with 17 bases between. The CDR3 loop spans 13 amino acids. CDR3 protein: CASSPGGRRDYTF. The CDR3 nucleotides are TGTGCCAGCAGCCCGGGGGGCCGTCGTGACTACACCTTC.

The chain has TRBV19 and TRBJ1-5; no clear D gene. The CDR3 extends over 16 amino acids. The V end was cut by 4 bases, the J end by 3 bases, with 16 bases between. Germline CDR1 and CDR2: LNHDA and SQIVND (reference sequence). As DNA, the CDR3 is TGTGCCAGTAGTACCCCACTGTTGAATGACAATCAGCCCCAGCATTTT. This translates into CASSTPLLNDNQPQHF.

The rearrangement uses TRBV27 and TRBJ2-7, with TRBD2 identical over 8 bases. This CDR3 spans 17 amino acids. V trimming: 2 bases; J trimming: 6 bases; junction bases outside the gene matches: 15. Per the germline V gene, CDR1 is MNHEY and CDR2 is SMNVEV (reference sequence). CDR3 amino acids: CASSLRPSGSIQSEQYF. The CDR3 nucleotides are TGTGCCAGCAGTTTAAGACCCAGCGGGAGTATTCAGAGCGAGCAGTACTTC.

The rearrangement joins TRBV13 to TRBJ2-1; TRBD2 agrees at 8 bases. Germline V CDR1 and CDR2: PRHDT, FYEKMQ (reference sequence). Trimming at V came to 5 bases and at J to 6 bases, leaving 9 bases not matched to a gene. CDR3 length equals 15 residues. The CDR3 DNA reads as TGTGCCAGCAGCCATTTCGGGACTAGGGGCAATGAGCAGTTCTTC. This encodes CASSHFGTRGNEQFF.

The chain couples TRBV11-1 to TRBJ2-1, with D perhaps TRBD1 (6 bases). V dropped 5 bases and J dropped 5 bases, with 16 bases sitting between them. The CDR3 covers 15 residues. Germline loops: CDR1 SGHAT, CDR2 FQDESV (reference sequence). The CDR3 bases are TGTGCCAGCAGCCCCGAATTCAGGGGACACAATGAGCAGTTCTTC. Translating it yields CASSPEFRGHNEQFF.

The chain employs TRBV6-5 and TRBJ2-7; 7 bases are a match to TRBD2. The CDR3 extends over 14 amino acids. V lost 6 bases and J lost 4; bases outside the gene matches: 9. In germline, CDR1 is MNHEY, CDR2 SVGAGI. CDR3 nucleotide sequence: TGTGCCAGCAGCCCCCGGCTAGCGGAGTACGAGCAGTACTTC. Translating gives CASSPRLAEYEQYF.

The chain employs TRBV13 and TRBJ2-1, with TRBD1 matching over 9 bases. CDR3 length equals 13 residues. Germline V gene sequence: CDR1 PRHDT, CDR2 FYEKMQ (reference sequence). Trimming took 3 bases from V and 7 from J; bases not matched to a gene: 1. CDR3 residues: CASSFGTGNEQFF. The CDR3 nucleotides are TGTGCCAGCAGCTTTGGGACAGGGAATGAGCAGTTCTTC.

The chain uses TRBV7-2 and TRBJ2-2; 9 bases are a match to TRBD1. Trimming removed 5 bases from V and 6 bases from J; junction bases left unmatched: 4. This CDR3 contains 14 residues. Looked up from germline, CDR1 is SGHTA and CDR2 is FQGNSA. This chain's CDR3 is CASSPRTGAGELFF. The DNA of the CDR3 is TGTGCCAGCAGCCCGAGGACAGGGGCCGGGGAGCTGTTTTTT.